The present entry profiles one T cell receptor beta chain with its context. Its antigen is as yet unknown. The PCR was carried out with 60 Vbeta primers and 13 Jbeta primers. The repertoire was sequenced with immunoSEQ multiplex PCR; TCRdb's copy has only in-frame clones and lacks some. Among about 160,000 clones listed, around 79% were seen once. Germline V CDR1 and CDR2: SGHNT, YYREEE (reference sequence). The CDR3 is made up of 14 amino acids. V dropped 4 bases and J dropped 5 bases, with 14 bases sitting between them. This entry comes from a study of cytomegalovirus exposure and HLA in healthy donors. Background on the study: There were fewer than 130 million unique TCR beta sequences, drawn from roughly 200 million T cells, in an earlier analysis.

Regarding the study as a whole: The study recorded 150 to 200 TCR beta chains that were cytomegalovirus-associated. More clonal expansion characterized HLA-associated TCR beta chains than equally common others in a later analysis. Roughly uniform sequencing depth across donors was assumed, possibly incorrectly.

This clonotype originated in a woman in her forties or fifties in good health and CMV-seropositive. V is TRBV5-4 and J is TRBJ2-3; D may be TRBD2 (5 bases). Sequencing was performed on PBMCs. The CDR3 DNA sequence: TGTGCCAGCAGCCAAACTGGACGGGAAGATACGCAGTATTTT. It yields the protein CASSQTGREDTQYF.